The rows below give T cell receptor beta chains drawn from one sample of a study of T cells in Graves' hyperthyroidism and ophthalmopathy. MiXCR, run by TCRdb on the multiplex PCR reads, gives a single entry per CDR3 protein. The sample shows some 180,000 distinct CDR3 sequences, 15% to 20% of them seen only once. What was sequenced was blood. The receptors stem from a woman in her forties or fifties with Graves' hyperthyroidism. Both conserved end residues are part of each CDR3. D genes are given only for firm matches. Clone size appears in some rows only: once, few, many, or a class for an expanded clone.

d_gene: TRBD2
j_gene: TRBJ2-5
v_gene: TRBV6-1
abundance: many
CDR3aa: CASWPLAGFAETQYF
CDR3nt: TGTGCCAGCTGGCCATTAGCGGGGTTCGCGGAGACCCAGTACTTC

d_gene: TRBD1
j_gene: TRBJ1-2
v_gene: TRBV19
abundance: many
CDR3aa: CASSIQGANKGYTF
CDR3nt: TGTGCCAGTAGCATCCAGGGGGCAAATAAGGGCTACACCTTC

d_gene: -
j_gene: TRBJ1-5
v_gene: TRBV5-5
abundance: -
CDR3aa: CASSTTGLSVDGNQPQHF
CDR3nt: TGTGCCAGCAGCACGACAGGTTTAAGTGTCGATGGCAATCAGCCCCAGCATTTT

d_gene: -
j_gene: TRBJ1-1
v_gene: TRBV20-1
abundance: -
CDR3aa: CSARDGALKAFF
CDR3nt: TGCAGTGCTAGAGATGGGGCTCTGAAGGCTTTCTTT

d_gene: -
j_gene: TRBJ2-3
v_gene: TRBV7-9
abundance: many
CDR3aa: CASSLVRSRTDTQYF
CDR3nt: TGTGCCAGCAGCTTAGTTCGAAGTCGCACAGATACGCAGTATTTT

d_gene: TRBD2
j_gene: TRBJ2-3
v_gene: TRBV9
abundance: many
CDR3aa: CASSVSGGGVTDTQYF
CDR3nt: TGTGCCAGCAGCGTTTCTGGCGGGGGGGTAACAGATACGCAGTATTTT

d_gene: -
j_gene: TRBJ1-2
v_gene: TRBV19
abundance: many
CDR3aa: CASSPAGFYGYTF
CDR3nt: TGTGCCAGTAGTCCGGCGGGCTTCTATGGCTACACCTTC

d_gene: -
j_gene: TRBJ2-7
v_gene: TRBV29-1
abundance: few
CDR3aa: CSVRPDPYEQYF
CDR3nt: TGCAGCGTACGACCTGATCCCTACGAGCAGTACTTC

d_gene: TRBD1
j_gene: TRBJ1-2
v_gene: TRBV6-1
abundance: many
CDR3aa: CASSLQGTYGYTF
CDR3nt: TGTGCCAGCAGCCTACAGGGGACCTATGGCTACACCTTC

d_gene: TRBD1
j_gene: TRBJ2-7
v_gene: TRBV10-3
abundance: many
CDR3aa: CAISTQGSYEQYF
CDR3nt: TGTGCCATCAGTACACAGGGGTCCTACGAGCAGTACTTC

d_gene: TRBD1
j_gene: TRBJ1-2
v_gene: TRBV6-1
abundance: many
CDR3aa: CASRPTGTDYGYTF
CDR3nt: TGTGCCAGCAGACCAACCGGGACAGACTATGGCTACACCTTC